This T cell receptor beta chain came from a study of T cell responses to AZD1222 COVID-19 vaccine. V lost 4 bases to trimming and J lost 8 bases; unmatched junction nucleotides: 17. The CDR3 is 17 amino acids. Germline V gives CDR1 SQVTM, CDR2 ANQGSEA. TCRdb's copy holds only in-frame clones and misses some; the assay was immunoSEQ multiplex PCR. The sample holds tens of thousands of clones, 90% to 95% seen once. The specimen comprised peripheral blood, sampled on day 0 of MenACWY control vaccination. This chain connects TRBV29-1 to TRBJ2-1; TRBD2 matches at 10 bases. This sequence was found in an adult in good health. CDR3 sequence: CSVVLRGVGLAEDEQFF. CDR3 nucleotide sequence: TGCAGCGTTGTCCTTCGAGGGGTCGGACTAGCGGAGGATGAGCAGTTCTTC.